The TCR beta chain described here comes from a study of blood T cell repertoires in COVID-19. About the study: Sources were T cells, B-cell-depleted T cells, or PBMCs; the material itself was cDNA or gDNA.

As originally analysed: Reference gene primer amplification gave estimated nucleated cell counts. Sequencing was performed with immunoSEQ multiplex PCR; in TCRdb, only in-frame clones are kept and a portion is missing. D and trimming were read from the DNA, whereas the V and J calls and clone size are those reported in that table. The sample carries around 160,000 clones, 85% to 90% recorded once. CDR3 length equals 14 residues. Trimming removed 5 bases at V and 3 bases at J, with 12 bases between. Germline CDR1 and CDR2: KGHDR and SFDVKD. Sample: peripheral blood. This sequence joins TRBV24-1 and TRBJ1-2; TRBD1 is a possible D gene (6 bases). This receptor was identified in a man older than 75 with acute or convalescent COVID-19. The CDR3 nucleotides are TGTGCCACCAGTGGCAACAGGGTTGACTATGGCTACACCTTC. Protein: CATSGNRVDYGYTF.